This T cell receptor beta chain is drawn from a study of cytomegalovirus exposure and HLA in healthy donors. 13 Jbeta primers and 60 Vbeta primers were used for the PCR. Sequenced by immunoSEQ multiplex PCR; TCRdb stores in-frame clones only, minus some. The table records roughly 62,000 clones, about four fifths of them present only once. This clone was counted a single time. Between the trimmed V and J ends, which lost 7 bases and 0 bases, there was a span of 7 bases. Germline loops: CDR1 GTSNPN, CDR2 SVGIG (reference sequence). This CDR3 has 13 amino acids. Specimen: PBMCs. The origin of this receptor is a woman under 40 in good health and CMV-seronegative. This chain uses TRBV30 with TRBJ2-6; no reliable D call. CDR3 nucleotides: TGTGCCTTCGACATCTCTGGGGCCAACGTCCTGACTTTC. Protein sequence: CAFDISGANVLTF.